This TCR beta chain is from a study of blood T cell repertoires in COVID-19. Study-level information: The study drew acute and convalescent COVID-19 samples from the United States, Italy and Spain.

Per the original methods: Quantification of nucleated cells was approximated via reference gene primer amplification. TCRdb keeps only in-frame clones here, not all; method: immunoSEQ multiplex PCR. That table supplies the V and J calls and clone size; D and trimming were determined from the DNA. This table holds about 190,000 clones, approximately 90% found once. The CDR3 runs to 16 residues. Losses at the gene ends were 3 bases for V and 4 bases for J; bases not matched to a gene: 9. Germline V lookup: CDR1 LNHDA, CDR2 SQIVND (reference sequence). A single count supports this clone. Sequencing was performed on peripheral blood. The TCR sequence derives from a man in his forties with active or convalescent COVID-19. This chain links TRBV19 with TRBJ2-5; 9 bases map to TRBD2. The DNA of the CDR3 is TGTGCCAGTAGTATGGGACTAGCACTGCTCCCAGAGACCCAGTACTTC. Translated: CASSMGLALLPETQYF.